These T cell receptor beta chains were read from a single sample in a study of blood T cell repertoires in COVID-19. TCRdb keeps only in-frame clones here, not all; method: immunoSEQ multiplex PCR. The sample has roughly 250,000 clones; about 87% are singletons. The sequenced sample consisted of peripheral blood. All receptors derive from a woman aged 40 to 50 with acute or convalescent COVID-19. Both conserved end residues are part of each CDR3. D genes are given only for firm matches. Some rows have no size entry. The others give once, few or many, or a class for an expanded clone.

clone size: -; D gene: -; V gene: TRBV29-1; J gene: TRBJ1-3; CDR3 protein: CSAWGGRNTIYF; CDR3 DNA: TGCAGCGCCTGGGGGGGCAGAAACACCATATATTTT
clone size: -; D gene: -; V gene: TRBV5-8; J gene: TRBJ2-5; CDR3 protein: CASSSRGAVETQYF; CDR3 DNA: TGTGCCAGCAGCTCCAGGGGGGCCGTGGAGACCCAGTACTTC
clone size: -; D gene: -; V gene: TRBV5-1; J gene: TRBJ1-2; CDR3 protein: CASSSSTGSYGYTF; CDR3 DNA: TGCGCCAGCAGCTCGTCCACAGGGTCGTATGGCTACACCTTC
clone size: -; D gene: TRBD2; V gene: TRBV11-2; J gene: TRBJ2-5; CDR3 protein: CASWGPLVSGETQYF; CDR3 DNA: TGTGCCAGCTGGGGACCTCTCGTTAGCGGGGAGACCCAGTACTTC
clone size: once; D gene: TRBD2; V gene: TRBV5-4; J gene: TRBJ2-6; CDR3 protein: CAVGGVNVLTF; CDR3 DNA: TGTGCAGTGGGAGGGGTCAACGTCCTGACTTTC
clone size: -; D gene: -; V gene: TRBV11-2; J gene: TRBJ1-4; CDR3 protein: CASSLGGVLEKLFF; CDR3 DNA: TGTGCCAGCAGCTTAGGGGGGGTTTTGGAAAAACTGTTTTTT
clone size: -; D gene: -; V gene: TRBV19; J gene: TRBJ1-6; CDR3 protein: CASSMSQGNSPLHF; CDR3 DNA: TGTGCCAGTAGTATGTCACAGGGTAATTCACCCCTCCACTTT
clone size: -; D gene: -; V gene: TRBV12-3/TRBV12-4; J gene: TRBJ2-2; CDR3 protein: CASRGGQTGELFF; CDR3 DNA: TGTGCCAGCAGGGGGGGGCAGACCGGGGAGCTGTTTTTT
clone size: once; D gene: -; V gene: TRBV11-3; J gene: TRBJ2-3; CDR3 protein: CASSLGPVTDTQYF; CDR3 DNA: TGTGCCAGCAGCTTGGGCCCAGTCACAGATACGCAGTATTTT
clone size: once; D gene: TRBD1; V gene: TRBV9; J gene: TRBJ1-5; CDR3 protein: CASSVGPGTGNQPQHF; CDR3 DNA: TGTGCCAGCAGCGTAGGGCCCGGGACAGGTAATCAGCCCCAGCATTTT
clone size: -; D gene: TRBD1; V gene: TRBV10-3; J gene: TRBJ1-6; CDR3 protein: CAISDFRDSYNSPLHF; CDR3 DNA: TGTGCCATCAGTGATTTCCGGGACAGCTATAATTCACCCCTCCACTTT
clone size: -; D gene: -; V gene: TRBV2; J gene: TRBJ1-1; CDR3 protein: CASISDPNTEAFF; CDR3 DNA: TGTGCCAGCATATCAGATCCGAACACTGAAGCTTTCTTT
clone size: -; D gene: -; V gene: TRBV14; J gene: TRBJ2-5; CDR3 protein: CASSRHLSAGETQYF; CDR3 DNA: TGTGCCAGCAGCCGCCACCTAAGTGCCGGGGAGACCCAGTACTTC
clone size: -; D gene: -; V gene: TRBV5-1; J gene: TRBJ2-2; CDR3 protein: CASGPGTLNTGELFF; CDR3 DNA: TGCGCCAGCGGGCCCGGGACATTGAACACCGGGGAGCTGTTTTTT
clone size: -; D gene: TRBD1; V gene: TRBV5-6; J gene: TRBJ2-3; CDR3 protein: CASSLGTATDTQYF; CDR3 DNA: TGTGCCAGCAGCCTGGGGACAGCCACAGATACGCAGTATTTT
clone size: once; D gene: -; V gene: TRBV19; J gene: TRBJ1-2; CDR3 protein: CASSEAAGAYGYTF; CDR3 DNA: TGTGCCAGTAGTGAGGCGGCGGGGGCCTATGGCTACACCTTC
clone size: -; D gene: TRBD2; V gene: TRBV27; J gene: TRBJ2-3; CDR3 protein: CASSAPTSGGQDTQYF; CDR3 DNA: TGTGCCAGCAGTGCCCCGACTAGCGGGGGGCAGGATACGCAGTATTTT
clone size: -; D gene: -; V gene: TRBV5-5; J gene: TRBJ2-1; CDR3 protein: CASSLDQGRNEQFF; CDR3 DNA: TGTGCCAGCAGCTTGGATCAGGGGCGAAATGAGCAGTTCTTC
clone size: -; D gene: -; V gene: TRBV4-1; J gene: TRBJ1-2; CDR3 protein: CASSQEILGGGYTF; CDR3 DNA: TGCGCCAGCAGCCAAGAAATCCTCGGGGGTGGCTACACCTTC
clone size: -; D gene: -; V gene: TRBV27; J gene: TRBJ2-3; CDR3 protein: CASSWTGDTDTQYF; CDR3 DNA: TGTGCCAGCAGTTGGACGGGGGACACAGATACGCAGTATTTT
clone size: -; D gene: TRBD2; V gene: TRBV2; J gene: TRBJ2-5; CDR3 protein: CASEERGSIETQYF; CDR3 DNA: TGTGCCAGTGAGGAGCGGGGGTCCATTGAGACCCAGTACTTC
clone size: -; D gene: TRBD2; V gene: TRBV3-1/TRBV3-2; J gene: TRBJ2-3; CDR3 protein: CASSQAWRGSRRYF; CDR3 DNA: TGTGCCAGCAGCCAAGCTTGGCGGGGGTCCCGCCGGTATTTT
clone size: -; D gene: -; V gene: TRBV19; J gene: TRBJ2-5; CDR3 protein: CARLRGGGETQYF; CDR3 DNA: TGTGCCAGACTTCGAGGGGGGGGAGAGACCCAGTACTTC
clone size: -; D gene: -; V gene: TRBV5-1; J gene: TRBJ2-5; CDR3 protein: CASSGRGAVWETQYF; CDR3 DNA: TGCGCCAGCAGCGGGAGGGGGGCCGTTTGGGAGACCCAGTACTTC
clone size: -; D gene: -; V gene: TRBV10-2; J gene: TRBJ2-5; CDR3 protein: CASSGQQETQYF; CDR3 DNA: TGCGCCTCCAGCGGGCAGCAAGAGACCCAGTACTTC
clone size: -; D gene: TRBD1; V gene: TRBV6-1; J gene: TRBJ1-1; CDR3 protein: CASSFGRGGYTEAFF; CDR3 DNA: TGTGCCAGCAGTTTTGGAAGAGGGGGCTACACTGAAGCTTTCTTT
clone size: -; D gene: -; V gene: TRBV3-1/TRBV3-2; J gene: TRBJ2-1; CDR3 protein: CASSRGGGMQFF; CDR3 DNA: TGTGCCAGCAGCCGGGGGGGCGGTATGCAGTTCTTC
clone size: -; D gene: -; V gene: TRBV12-3/TRBV12-4; J gene: TRBJ1-4; CDR3 protein: CASSPTGEVKLFF; CDR3 DNA: TGTGCCAGCAGTCCAACCGGCGAGGTAAAACTGTTTTTT
clone size: few; D gene: TRBD1; V gene: TRBV7-9; J gene: TRBJ1-2; CDR3 protein: CASSPQGSNYGYTF; CDR3 DNA: TGTGCCAGCAGCCCACAGGGGAGCAACTATGGCTACACCTTC
clone size: -; D gene: -; V gene: TRBV4-2; J gene: TRBJ2-3; CDR3 protein: CASSQGGDTQYF; CDR3 DNA: TGTGCCAGCAGCCAGGGGGGAGATACGCAGTATTTT
clone size: -; D gene: TRBD2; V gene: TRBV2; J gene: TRBJ2-2; CDR3 protein: CASSGTSGGTGELFF; CDR3 DNA: TGTGCCAGCAGTGGAACTAGCGGGGGGACCGGGGAGCTGTTTTTT
clone size: -; D gene: TRBD1; V gene: TRBV27; J gene: TRBJ2-1; CDR3 protein: CASSLPGQGGNEQFF; CDR3 DNA: TGTGCCAGCAGTCTACCGGGACAGGGTGGCAATGAGCAGTTCTTC
clone size: once; D gene: TRBD2; V gene: TRBV19; J gene: TRBJ2-3; CDR3 protein: CASSIVGGDDTQYF; CDR3 DNA: TGTGCCAGTAGTATAGTGGGAGGGGACGATACGCAGTATTTT
clone size: -; D gene: -; V gene: TRBV7-6; J gene: TRBJ2-3; CDR3 protein: CASSSTQSTDTQYF; CDR3 DNA: TGTGCCAGCAGCTCAACACAAAGCACAGATACGCAGTATTTT
clone size: -; D gene: TRBD1; V gene: TRBV7-8; J gene: TRBJ1-2; CDR3 protein: CASSPRTGMEGYTF; CDR3 DNA: TGTGCCAGCAGCCCCCGGACAGGGATGGAGGGCTACACCTTC
clone size: -; D gene: -; V gene: TRBV19; J gene: TRBJ1-5; CDR3 protein: CASSMRGQPQHF; CDR3 DNA: TGTGCCAGTAGCATGCGCGGTCAGCCCCAGCATTTT
clone size: -; D gene: -; V gene: TRBV4-1; J gene: TRBJ2-3; CDR3 protein: CASSQYLTDTQYF; CDR3 DNA: TGCGCCAGCAGCCAATATCTGACAGATACGCAGTATTTT
clone size: -; D gene: -; V gene: TRBV19; J gene: TRBJ1-5; CDR3 protein: CASSIGHRVFQPQHF; CDR3 DNA: TGTGCCAGTAGTATTGGTCACAGGGTATTTCAGCCCCAGCATTTT
clone size: -; D gene: TRBD1; V gene: TRBV3-1/TRBV3-2; J gene: TRBJ2-3; CDR3 protein: CASSQAGGDTQYF; CDR3 DNA: TGTGCCAGCAGCCAAGCAGGGGGAGATACGCAGTATTTT
clone size: -; D gene: -; V gene: TRBV4-2; J gene: TRBJ2-1; CDR3 protein: CASSQGGVGVAEQFF; CDR3 DNA: TGTGCCAGCAGCCAAGGGGGGGTTGGGGTCGCCGAGCAGTTCTTC
clone size: -; D gene: TRBD1; V gene: TRBV10-2; J gene: TRBJ1-2; CDR3 protein: CASSEFGQGAYGYTF; CDR3 DNA: TGCGCCAGCAGTGAGTTCGGACAGGGGGCATATGGCTACACCTTC
clone size: -; D gene: -; V gene: TRBV2; J gene: TRBJ1-6; CDR3 protein: CASSSSYNSPLHF; CDR3 DNA: TGTGCCAGCTCGAGCTCCTATAATTCACCCCTCCACTTT
clone size: -; D gene: -; V gene: TRBV5-8; J gene: TRBJ2-1; CDR3 protein: CASSPVYNEQFF; CDR3 DNA: TGTGCCAGCAGCCCAGTATACAATGAGCAGTTCTTC
clone size: -; D gene: TRBD2; V gene: TRBV24-1; J gene: TRBJ2-3; CDR3 protein: CATSAGTSGGAGNTQYF; CDR3 DNA: TGTGCCACCAGTGCCGGTACTAGCGGGGGGGCCGGAAATACGCAGTATTTT
clone size: -; D gene: TRBD2; V gene: TRBV2; J gene: TRBJ2-3; CDR3 protein: CASSLRRGATSDTQYF; CDR3 DNA: TGTGCCAGCAGCCTCAGGCGGGGGGCAACCTCAGATACGCAGTATTTT
clone size: once; D gene: TRBD1; V gene: TRBV6-5; J gene: TRBJ2-1; CDR3 protein: CASSYSSGTGAHEQFF; CDR3 DNA: TGTGCCAGCAGTTACAGCTCCGGGACAGGGGCCCATGAGCAGTTCTTC
clone size: -; D gene: -; V gene: TRBV19; J gene: TRBJ1-2; CDR3 protein: CASVTGPWGYGYTF; CDR3 DNA: TGTGCCAGTGTTACAGGGCCATGGGGCTATGGCTACACCTTC
clone size: -; D gene: TRBD1; V gene: TRBV11-3; J gene: TRBJ2-1; CDR3 protein: CASSLRQGGYNEQFF; CDR3 DNA: TGTGCCAGCAGCCTTCGACAGGGTGGTTACAATGAGCAGTTCTTC
clone size: -; D gene: TRBD1; V gene: TRBV27; J gene: TRBJ1-2; CDR3 protein: CASSFSGQGYGYTF; CDR3 DNA: TGTGCCAGCAGTTTTTCGGGACAGGGCTATGGCTACACCTTC
clone size: few; D gene: -; V gene: TRBV19; J gene: TRBJ1-2; CDR3 protein: CASRVSNYGYTF; CDR3 DNA: TGTGCCAGTAGGGTAAGCAACTATGGCTACACCTTC
clone size: -; D gene: -; V gene: TRBV2; J gene: TRBJ1-2; CDR3 protein: CANLVNYGYTF; CDR3 DNA: TGTGCCAATTTAGTTAACTATGGCTACACCTTC
clone size: once; D gene: TRBD1; V gene: TRBV5-1; J gene: TRBJ1-1; CDR3 protein: CASSEDRGRRNTEAFF; CDR3 DNA: TGCGCCAGCAGCGAAGACAGGGGGCGGAGGAACACTGAAGCTTTCTTT
clone size: once; D gene: -; V gene: TRBV4-1; J gene: TRBJ1-2; CDR3 protein: CASSHFTQGLRSPTGYTF; CDR3 DNA: TGCGCCAGCAGCCACTTTACGCAGGGCTTACGATCCCCCACCGGCTACACCTTC
clone size: -; D gene: TRBD1; V gene: TRBV7-9; J gene: TRBJ2-5; CDR3 protein: CASSSRDRVAETQYF; CDR3 DNA: TGTGCCAGCAGCTCCCGGGACAGGGTTGCAGAGACCCAGTACTTC
clone size: -; D gene: -; V gene: TRBV29-1; J gene: TRBJ1-1; CDR3 protein: CSVRGGGYLDTEAFF; CDR3 DNA: TGCAGCGTTCGTGGAGGCGGCTACCTTGACACTGAAGCTTTCTTT
clone size: -; D gene: -; V gene: TRBV9; J gene: TRBJ2-2; CDR3 protein: CASSRRSQVNTGELFF; CDR3 DNA: TGTGCCAGCAGCCGTAGAAGCCAGGTGAACACCGGGGAGCTGTTTTTT
clone size: -; D gene: -; V gene: TRBV10-3; J gene: TRBJ1-5; CDR3 protein: CAISSGTPNQPQHF; CDR3 DNA: TGTGCCATCAGTTCGGGGACACCGAATCAGCCCCAGCATTTT
clone size: -; D gene: -; V gene: TRBV10-3; J gene: TRBJ2-5; CDR3 protein: CAISAGEGTQYF; CDR3 DNA: TGTGCCATCAGTGCGGGGGAAGGAACCCAGTACTTC
clone size: -; D gene: -; V gene: TRBV19; J gene: TRBJ1-5; CDR3 protein: CASSTTTGLNQPQHF; CDR3 DNA: TGTGCCAGTAGTACGACGACAGGACTCAATCAGCCCCAGCATTTT
clone size: -; D gene: -; V gene: TRBV5-1; J gene: TRBJ1-6; CDR3 protein: CASSIRDTHNSPLHF; CDR3 DNA: TGCGCCAGCAGCATCCGGGACACCCATAATTCACCCCTCCACTTT